This T cell receptor beta chain was retrieved from a study of early T cells in non-severe SARS-CoV-2 infection. Across the study: Sequencing used unsorted whole-blood bulk RNA, so chains lack pairing.

This clonotype was detected many times. Individual cDNA molecules received unique molecular identifiers during library preparation. One entry per CDR3 protein, called by TCRdb with MiXCR from the 5' RACE reads. Altogether about 59,000 distinct CDR3 sequences are present, about 12% being singletons, with the ten largest covering 7.5% to 10%. The sequence came from an adult who was a healthcare worker with PCR-confirmed SARS-CoV-2 infection or an uninfected control (not recorded which). The sample here was whole blood, taken at baseline.

CDR3 DNA sequence: TGTGCCAGCAGCTTTGATGAAGTATCCGGCAATCAGCCCCAGCATTTT. As protein: CASSFDEVSGNQPQHF. V usage is TRBV7-9 and J usage is TRBJ1-5; D remains unclear. Germline values: CDR1 SEHNR, CDR2 FQNEAQ (reference sequence). Deletions cut 3 bases from V and 2 bases from J, with 14 bases between. The CDR3 contains 16 residues.